One sample yielded the 6 T cell receptor beta chains listed below, sequenced in a study of prognosis after radiotherapy for stage I lung cancer. Two rounds of multiplex PCR amplified TCR beta CDR3 from genomic DNA. Gene-specific primers for each TRBV and TRBJ gene drove first-round PCR. TCRdb re-analysed the multiplex PCR reads in MiXCR, keeping a single row per CDR3 protein. The data show 20,000 or so distinct CDR3 sequences, over 25% seen once. The sequences come from PBMCs, collected before or after stereotactic body radiation therapy (not recorded which). All receptors come from a donor aged 50 or older with non-small cell lung cancer.

This clonotype was observed at least ten times. This chain links TRBV25-1 with TRBJ2-1; 8 nucleotides agree with TRBD2. Trimming took 5 bases from V and 10 from J; bases not matched to a gene: 7. Germline V lookup: CDR1 MGHDK, CDR2 SYGVNS. CDR3 length equals 13 residues. The CDR3 DNA is TGTGCCAGCAGTCCCCGGGCTAGCGGGGAGCAGTTCTTC. Residues: CASSPRASGEQFF.

This clonotype was found many times. The chain joins TRBV5-1 to TRBJ1-1; tentative D call: TRBD1 (5 bases). The CDR3 has 15 amino acids. CDR1 and CDR2 from the germline V gene are SGHRS and YFSETQ. The V end was cut by 2 bases, the J end by 3 bases, with 14 bases between. CDR3 DNA sequence: TGCGCCAGCAGCTTAATGGGAGACAGATACACTGAAGCTTTCTTT. Protein sequence: CASSLMGDRYTEAFF.

This clonotype was observed at least ten times. The J gene is TRBJ2-7, the V gene TRBV6-1; D may match TRBD1 or TRBD2 (5 bases each). The CDR3 is 14 amino acids. The germline gives CDR1 MNHNS, CDR2 SASEGT. The germline V and J ends were trimmed by 7 bases and 2 bases, with 15 bases remaining between them. In DNA form, the CDR3 reads TGTGCCAGCATCCGGGCAGGGAGTCCCTACGAGCAGTACTTC. Its protein product is CASIRAGSPYEQYF.

This clonotype was detected many times. The J gene is TRBJ1-6, the V gene TRBV6-1; tentatively, D is TRBD1 (6 bases). Per germline, CDR1 MNHNS and CDR2 SASEGT. This CDR3 contains 18 residues. Between the trimmed V and J ends, which lost 6 bases and 3 bases, there was a span of 21 bases. The CDR3 DNA is TGTGCCAGCAGACCCACAGGGAGTGGGTCAGACTATAATTCACCCCTCCACTTT. Protein: CASRPTGSGSDYNSPLHF.

This clonotype was counted at least ten times. The V gene is TRBV5-5, the J gene TRBJ1-1; TRBD1 might be the D (5 bases). The CDR3 runs to 14 residues. Germline lookup yields CDR1 SGHKS and CDR2 YYEKEE (reference sequence). V lost 2 bases and J 5 bases, leaving 13 bases between the germline ends. The CDR3 DNA sequence: TGTGCCAGCAGCTTTGGCAGGGACCCAACTGAAGCTTTCTTT. This encodes CASSFGRDPTEAFF.

This clonotype came up many times. The chain has TRBV2 and TRBJ2-7; no clear D. CDR3 length: 12 amino acids. Looked up from germline, CDR1 is SNHLY and CDR2 is FYNNEI. V lost 7 bases, J lost 3 bases, and 10 bases lay in between. The CDR3: CASTSAGYEQYF. DNA of the CDR3: TGTGCCAGCACATCAGCAGGCTACGAGCAGTACTTC.